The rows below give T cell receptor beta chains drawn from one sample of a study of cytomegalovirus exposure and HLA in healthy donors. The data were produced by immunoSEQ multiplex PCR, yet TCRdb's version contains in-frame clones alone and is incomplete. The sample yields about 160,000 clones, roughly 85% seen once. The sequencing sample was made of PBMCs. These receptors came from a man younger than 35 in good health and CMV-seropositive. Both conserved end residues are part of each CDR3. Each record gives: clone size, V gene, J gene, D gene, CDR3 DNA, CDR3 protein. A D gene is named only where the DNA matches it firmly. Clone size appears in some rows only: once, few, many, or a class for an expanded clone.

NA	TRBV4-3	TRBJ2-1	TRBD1	TGCGCCAGCAGCCAAGACCCCCAGGGGGCTATTGTTACAAATGAGCAGTTCTTC	CASSQDPQGAIVTNEQFF
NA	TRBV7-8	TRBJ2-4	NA	TGTGCCAGCAGCTTAGATGAGGGAGCCAAAAACAGTCAGTACTTC	CASSLDEGAKNSQYF
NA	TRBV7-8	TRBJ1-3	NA	TGTGCCAGCGGACAGACCTCTGGAAACACCATATATTTT	CASGQTSGNTIYF
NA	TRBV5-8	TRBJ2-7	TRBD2	TGTGCCAGCAGCATGACGGGACTAGGGTCCTACGAGCAGTACTTC	CASSMTGLGSYEQYF
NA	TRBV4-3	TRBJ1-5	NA	TGCGCCAGCAGCCAAGGGCAAGATCAGCCCCAGCATTTT	CASSQGQDQPQHF
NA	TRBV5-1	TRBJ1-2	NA	TGCGCCAGCAGCTCCTCCTGGGGCACTAACTATGGCTACACCTTC	CASSSSWGTNYGYTF
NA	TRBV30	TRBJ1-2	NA	TGTGCCTGGAGTATGTACGGGGGATTTGGTGGCTACACCTTC	CAWSMYGGFGGYTF
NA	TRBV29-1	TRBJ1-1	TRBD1	TGCAGCGTCCGGGACAGGGTTCCCACTGAAGCTTTCTTT	CSVRDRVPTEAFF
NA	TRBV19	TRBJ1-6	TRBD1	TGTGCCAGTAGTATAGGGGGACAGGGGGGATATTCACCCCTCCACTTT	CASSIGGQGGYSPLHF
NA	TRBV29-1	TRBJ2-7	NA	TGCAGCGTCCAGGGCCTTGGGTACGAGCAGTACTTC	CSVQGLGYEQYF
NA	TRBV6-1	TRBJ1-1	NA	TGTGCCAGCAGTCAAGGGGAGGGTGAAGCTTTCTTT	CASSQGEGEAFF
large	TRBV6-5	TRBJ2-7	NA	TGTGCCAGCAGCCCGGGATTATTGGGCGAGCAGTACTTC	CASSPGLLGEQYF
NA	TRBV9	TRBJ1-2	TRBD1	TGTGCCAGCAGCGGAGGGACAGGACTTGACTACACCTTC	CASSGGTGLDYTF
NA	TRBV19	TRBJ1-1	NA	TGTGCCAGTACCCAGAAGCGGAACGCTTACACTGAAGCTTTCTTT	CASTQKRNAYTEAFF
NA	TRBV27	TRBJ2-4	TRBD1	TGTGCCAGCAGTGCGGGACAGGGAAACATTCAGTACTTC	CASSAGQGNIQYF
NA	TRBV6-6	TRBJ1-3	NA	TGTGCCAGCAGTTACTCAATGGCCCAGGGGAACACCATATATTTT	CASSYSMAQGNTIYF
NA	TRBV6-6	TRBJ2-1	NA	TGTGCCAGCAGTTACAGGGGCAGCTCCTACAATGAGCAGTTCTTC	CASSYRGSSYNEQFF
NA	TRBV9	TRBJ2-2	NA	TGTGCCAGCAGCGCAGAGGGAAGACTAAACACCGGGGAGCTGTTTTTT	CASSAEGRLNTGELFF
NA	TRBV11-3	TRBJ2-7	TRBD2	TGTGCCAGCAGCCGGGAGGACGAGCAGTACTTC	CASSREDEQYF
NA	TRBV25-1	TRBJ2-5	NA	TGTGCCAGCAGTGAAGTCAGGAAATCGGAGACCCAGTACTTC	CASSEVRKSETQYF
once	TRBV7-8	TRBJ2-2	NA	TGTGCCAGCAGCGAGGGACTGAACACCGGGGAGCTGTTTTTT	CASSEGLNTGELFF
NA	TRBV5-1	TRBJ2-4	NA	TGCGCCAGCAGCTTTGGGGGCGCGGGCAAAAACATTCAGTACTTC	CASSFGGAGKNIQYF
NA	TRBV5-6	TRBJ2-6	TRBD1	TGTGCCAGGCGGGACAGGGCAAGCTCTGGGGCCAACGGCCTGACTTTC	CARRDRASSGANGLTF
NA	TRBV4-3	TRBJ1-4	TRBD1	TGCGCCAGCAGCCAAGATAGGGGACAGGGGGAAAAACTGTTTTTT	CASSQDRGQGEKLFF
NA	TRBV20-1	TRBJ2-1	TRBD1	TGCAGGACAGGGTCGGGCAATGAGCAGTTCTTC	CRTGSGNEQFF
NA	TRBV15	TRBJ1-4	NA	TGTGCCACCAGCAGGGGACAACAGATCGGATTGGAAAAACTGTTTTTT	CATSRGQQIGLEKLFF
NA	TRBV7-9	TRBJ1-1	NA	TGTGCCAGCAGCTCCCGGGACATGAACACTGAAGCTTTCTTT	CASSSRDMNTEAFF
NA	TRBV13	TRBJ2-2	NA	TGTGCCAGCAGCTTAGACGCCGGGGGCACCGGGGAGCTGTTTTTT	CASSLDAGGTGELFF
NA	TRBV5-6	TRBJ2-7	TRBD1	TGTGCCAGCAGCTTGGACCCCGGGACAGGGAAGGGGCAGTACTTC	CASSLDPGTGKGQYF
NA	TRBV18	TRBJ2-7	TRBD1	TGTGCCAGCTCACTCCCCCTAGGACAGGGCGAGATCTACGAGCAGTACTTC	CASSLPLGQGEIYEQYF
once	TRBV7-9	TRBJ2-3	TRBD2	TGTGCCAGCAGCCCAGACGCTAGCGGGGGAGATACGCAGTATTTT	CASSPDASGGDTQYF
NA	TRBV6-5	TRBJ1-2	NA	TGTGCCAGCAGTTACCGTCTGAGCGGGTCCTATGGCTACACCTTC	CASSYRLSGSYGYTF
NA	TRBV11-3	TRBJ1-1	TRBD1	TGTGCCAGCAGCTCCTTTTGGACAGGGAAGGGGACTGAAGCTTTCTTT	CASSSFWTGKGTEAFF
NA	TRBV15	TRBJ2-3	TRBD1	TGTGCCACCAGCACCGACAGGGGACCCACAGATACGCAGTATTTT	CATSTDRGPTDTQYF
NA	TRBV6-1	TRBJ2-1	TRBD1	TGTGCCAGCAGTGAAGCAGGAGACAGGGGTCTCGATGAGCAGTTCTTC	CASSEAGDRGLDEQFF
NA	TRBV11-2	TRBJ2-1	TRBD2	TGTGCCAGCAGCTTGGGGTCGGGGGGGGCCAACAATGAGCAGTTCTTC	CASSLGSGGANNEQFF
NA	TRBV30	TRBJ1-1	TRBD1	TGTGCCTGGAATGGGGGACAGATGAACACTGAAGCTTTCTTT	CAWNGGQMNTEAFF
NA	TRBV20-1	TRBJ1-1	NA	TGCAGTGCTAGACTCGACATTGAAGCTTTCTTT	CSARLDIEAFF
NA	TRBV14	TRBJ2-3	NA	TGTGCCAGCAGCCAGACAAGTTCGCGTACGCAGTATTTT	CASSQTSSRTQYF
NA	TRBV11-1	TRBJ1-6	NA	TGTGCCAGCAGTGGGAGGGGCGGAAATTCACCCCTCCACTTT	CASSGRGGNSPLHF
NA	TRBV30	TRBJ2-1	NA	TGTGCCTGGAGCACGGGCAGGGGGGTCGCCTACAATGAGCAGTTCTTC	CAWSTGRGVAYNEQFF
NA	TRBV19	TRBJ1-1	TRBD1	TGTGCCAGTAGTATAGATCTGTCGGTGGGACAGGAGACCTCGAGCACTGAAGCTTTCTTT	CASSIDLSVGQETSSTEAFF
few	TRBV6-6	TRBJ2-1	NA	TGTGCCAGCAGTTACTCGAGGGTCAATTACAATGAGCAGTTCTTC	CASSYSRVNYNEQFF
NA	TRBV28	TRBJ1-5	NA	TGTGCCAGCAGCCGACATTCATCTAATCAGCCCCAGCATTTT	CASSRHSSNQPQHF
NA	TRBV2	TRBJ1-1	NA	TGTGCCAGCAGTGGAACAGGGCGGGTCACTGAAGCTTTCTTT	CASSGTGRVTEAFF